This T cell receptor beta chain was sequenced in a study of T-cell reconstitution after alpha-beta-depleted transplantation in children. Trimming stripped 0 bases from V and 3 bases from J, with 10 bases between. The CDR3 consists of 15 residues. Germline V gives CDR1 SGHRS, CDR2 YFSETQ. This clonotype has ten or more counts. Unique molecular identifiers were used to barcode this TCRbeta library. TCRdb called the PCR reads again in MiXCR, with one record for every CDR3 protein. This sample has hundreds of thousands of distinct CDR3 sequences; around 12% occur once, and the top ten carry 0.75% to 0.85%.

The J gene is TRBJ1-5, the V gene TRBV5-1; D remains ambiguous. The sequence derives from a girl aged 2 to 9 with congenital amegakaryocytic thrombocytopenia, due to receive a stem cell transplant. Here the sequenced sample was PBMCs, taken before TCRalphabeta/CD19-depleted stem cell transplant. CDR3 nucleotides: TGCGCCAGCAGCTTGGGATTTGGGAACAATCAGCCCCAGCATTTT. This translates into CASSLGFGNNQPQHF.